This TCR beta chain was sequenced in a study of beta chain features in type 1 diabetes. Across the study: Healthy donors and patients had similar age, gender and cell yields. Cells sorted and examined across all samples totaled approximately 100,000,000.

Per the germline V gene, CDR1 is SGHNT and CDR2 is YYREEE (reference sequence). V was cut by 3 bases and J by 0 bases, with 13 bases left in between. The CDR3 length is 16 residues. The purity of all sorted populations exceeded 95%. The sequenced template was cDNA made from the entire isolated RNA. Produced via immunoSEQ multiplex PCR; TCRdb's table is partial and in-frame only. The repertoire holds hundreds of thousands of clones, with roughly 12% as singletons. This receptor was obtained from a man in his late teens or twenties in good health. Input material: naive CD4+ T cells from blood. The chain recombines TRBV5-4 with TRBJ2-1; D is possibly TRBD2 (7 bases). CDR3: CASSWGGAYSYNEQFF. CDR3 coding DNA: TGTGCCAGCAGCTGGGGGGGGGCCTACTCCTACAATGAGCAGTTCTTC.